The 7 T cell receptor beta chains presented below share a single source sample, sequenced in a study of vaccination effects on CD4 cells after COVID-19. Using immunoSEQ multiplex PCR, the repertoire was profiled, and TCRdb retains in-frame clones only, with some absent. The sample lists roughly 59,000 clones; roughly three quarters were seen once. Antigen-specific CD4+ T cells were first expanded with viral peptide pools by the ViraFEST assay and only then sequenced. With 10 days of culture completed, CD4+ T cells were isolated. Participants were given two doses of BNT162b2 or mRNA-1273 vaccine. Antigen specificity for these receptors is unknown. This material consisted of CD4+ T cells from PBMCs cultured with HCoV-OC43 spike peptides, taken after COVID-19 vaccination. As to subset: HCoV-OC43 spike overlapping peptide pool stimulation. Receptors originate from a human donor who received a COVID-19 vaccine.

The gene calls are TRBV19 and TRBJ1-6, with TRBD1 matching over 7 bases. The CDR3 contains 14 residues. V lost 3 bases to trimming and J lost 7 bases; unmatched junction nucleotides: 3. Germline V gives CDR1 LNHDA, CDR2 SQIVND (reference sequence). This CDR3 is CASSIGTANSPLHF. CDR3 bases: TGTGCCAGTAGTATCGGGACAGCAAATTCACCCCTCCACTTT.

The chain joins TRBV19 to TRBJ1-1; the match to TRBD1 covers 9 bases. The germline gives CDR1 LNHDA, CDR2 SQIVND (reference sequence). V was clipped by 4 bases and J by 2 bases; unmatched bases: 2. The CDR3 contains 14 residues. The CDR3 nucleotides are TGTGCCAGTAGTAAGGGACAGGGAAACACTGAAGCTTTCTTT. Protein product: CASSKGQGNTEAFF.

Only a few counts were recorded for this clone. This CDR3 reads CAISGGQSEAFF. CDR3 bases: TGTGCCATCAGTGGAGGACAGTCTGAAGCTTTCTTT. The rearrangement links TRBV10-3 to TRBJ1-1, with D possibly matching TRBD1 (6 bases). The germline V gene encodes CDR1 ENHRY and CDR2 SYGVKD. The CDR3 consists of 12 residues. V was pared by 4 bases and J by 6 bases, with 9 bases between.

The chain has TRBV9 and TRBJ1-3; possibly TRBD1 for D (5 bases). Per the germline V gene, CDR1 is SGDLS and CDR2 is YYNGEE. V was trimmed by 4 bases and J by 1 base, leaving 15 bases between them. CDR3 size: 16 residues. Here the CDR3 reads CASSTTPRQSGNTIYF. In nucleotides, the CDR3 is TGTGCCAGCAGCACTACCCCCCGACAGTCTGGAAACACCATATATTTT.

The table lists this clone with a few counts. This chain connects TRBV7-3 to TRBJ2-6; D is undetermined. The V and J ends lost 3 bases and 2 bases respectively, with 5 bases between them. Germline V gene lookup returns CDR1 SGHTA and CDR2 FQGTGA. The CDR3 sequence is 14 residues long. CDR3 nucleotides: TGTGCCAGCAGCTTGAGCCCTGGGGCCAACGTCCTGACTTTC. Translating gives CASSLSPGANVLTF.

This chain connects TRBV7-3 to TRBJ2-3; D gene ambiguous. CDR3 length: 13 residues. V gave up 5 bases and J gave up 4 bases, with 10 bases separating them. CDR1 and CDR2 (germline): SGHTA, FQGTGA. CDR3 sequence (DNA): TGTGCCAGCAGCCCCTCTCCGTCAGATACGCAGTATTTT. It specifies CASSPSPSDTQYF. The full variable domain, rest sourced from reference TRBV7-3 and TRBJ2-3, is GAGVSQTPSNKVTEKGKYVELRCDPISGHTALYWYRQSLGQGPEFLIYFQGTGAADDSGLPNDRFFAVRPEGSVSTLKIQRTERGDSAVYLCASSPSPSDTQYFGPGTRLTVL.

J is TRBJ2-1 and V is TRBV5-1, with TRBD2 matching over 8 bases. This CDR3 has 16 residues. V lost 4 bases and J lost 6; bases outside the gene matches: 12. From germline, CDR1 is SGHRS and CDR2 YFSETQ. The DNA for the CDR3 is TGCGCCAGCAGCCTACCACTCGGGGGGGCTGGCAATGAGCAGTTCTTC. This codes for CASSLPLGGAGNEQFF.